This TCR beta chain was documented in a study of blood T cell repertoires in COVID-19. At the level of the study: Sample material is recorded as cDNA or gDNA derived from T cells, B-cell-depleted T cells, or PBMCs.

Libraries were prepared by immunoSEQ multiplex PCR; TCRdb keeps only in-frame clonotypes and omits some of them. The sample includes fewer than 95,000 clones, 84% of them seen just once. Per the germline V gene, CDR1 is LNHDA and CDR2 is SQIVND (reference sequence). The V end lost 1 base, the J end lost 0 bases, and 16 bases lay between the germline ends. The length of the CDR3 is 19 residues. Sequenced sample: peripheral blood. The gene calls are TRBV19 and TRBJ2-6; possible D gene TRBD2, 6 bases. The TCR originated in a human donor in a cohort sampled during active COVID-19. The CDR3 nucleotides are TGTGCCAGTAGTATAGCTCGGGGGTCCTCGAGCTCTGGGGCCAACGTCCTGACTTTC. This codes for CASSIARGSSSSGANVLTF.